This T cell receptor (beta chain) was identified in a study of blood T cell repertoires in COVID-19. Study summary: Acute and convalescent COVID-19 samples came from the United States, Italy and Spain.

Authors' methods: Nucleated cell number was recorded as an estimate derived from reference gene primer amplification. The assay was immunoSEQ multiplex PCR, and TCRdb's table has in-frame clones only and misses some. V, J and clone size derive from that table, while D and trimming were established from the DNA sequence. Of around 160,000 clones in the sample, approximately 82% were seen once. The ends were cut back, 2 bases at V and 0 bases at J, with 14 bases in the middle. Germline lookup yields CDR1 MGHRA and CDR2 YSYEKL. The CDR3 totals 17 residues. Specimen: peripheral blood. The clonotype was recovered from a human donor with acute or convalescent COVID-19. The donor label of this sample is uncertain. This chain joins TRBV4-1 and TRBJ1-3; D gene uncertain. Here the CDR3 reads CASSQSTTWHSGNTIYF. The CDR3 DNA follows: TGCGCCAGCAGCCAATCCACCACCTGGCACTCTGGAAACACCATATATTTT.